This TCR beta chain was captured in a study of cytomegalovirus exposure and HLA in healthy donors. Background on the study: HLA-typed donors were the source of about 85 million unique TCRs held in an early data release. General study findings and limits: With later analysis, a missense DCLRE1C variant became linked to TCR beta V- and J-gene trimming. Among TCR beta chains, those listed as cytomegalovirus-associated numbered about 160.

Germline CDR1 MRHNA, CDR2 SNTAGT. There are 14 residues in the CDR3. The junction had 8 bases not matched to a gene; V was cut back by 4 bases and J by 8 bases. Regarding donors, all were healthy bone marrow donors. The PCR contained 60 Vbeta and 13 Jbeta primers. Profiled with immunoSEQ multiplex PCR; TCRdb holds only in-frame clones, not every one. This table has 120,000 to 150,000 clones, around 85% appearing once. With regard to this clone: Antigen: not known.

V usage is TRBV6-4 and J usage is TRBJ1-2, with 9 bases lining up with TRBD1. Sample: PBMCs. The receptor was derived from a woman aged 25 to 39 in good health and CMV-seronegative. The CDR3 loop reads CASSAGTGPDGYTF. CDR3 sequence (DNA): TGTGCCAGCAGTGCCGGGACAGGGCCCGACGGCTACACCTTC.